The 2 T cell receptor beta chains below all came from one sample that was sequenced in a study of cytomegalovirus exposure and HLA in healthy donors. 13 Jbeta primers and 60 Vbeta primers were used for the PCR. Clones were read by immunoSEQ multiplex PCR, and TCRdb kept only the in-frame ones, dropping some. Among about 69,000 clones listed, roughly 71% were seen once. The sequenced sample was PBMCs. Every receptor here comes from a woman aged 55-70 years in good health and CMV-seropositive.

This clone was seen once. The CDR3 DNA reads TGTGCCAGCAGCGCTCCCGGGACAGGGAGCACTGAAGCTTTCTTT. Protein sequence: CASSAPGTGSTEAFF. V gene TRBV9 combines with J gene TRBJ1-1, with TRBD1 matching over 9 bases. The V and J ends lost 3 bases and 4 bases, in that order; junction bases with no gene match: 7. Germline V lookup: CDR1 SGDLS, CDR2 YYNGEE. The CDR3 has 15 residues.

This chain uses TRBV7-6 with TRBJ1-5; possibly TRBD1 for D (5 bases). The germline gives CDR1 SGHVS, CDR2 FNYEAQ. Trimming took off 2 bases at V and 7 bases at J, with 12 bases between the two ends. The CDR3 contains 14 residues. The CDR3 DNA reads TGTGCCAGCAGCTTATTTCCGGGGGGACAGCCCCAGCATTTT. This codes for CASSLFPGGQPQHF.